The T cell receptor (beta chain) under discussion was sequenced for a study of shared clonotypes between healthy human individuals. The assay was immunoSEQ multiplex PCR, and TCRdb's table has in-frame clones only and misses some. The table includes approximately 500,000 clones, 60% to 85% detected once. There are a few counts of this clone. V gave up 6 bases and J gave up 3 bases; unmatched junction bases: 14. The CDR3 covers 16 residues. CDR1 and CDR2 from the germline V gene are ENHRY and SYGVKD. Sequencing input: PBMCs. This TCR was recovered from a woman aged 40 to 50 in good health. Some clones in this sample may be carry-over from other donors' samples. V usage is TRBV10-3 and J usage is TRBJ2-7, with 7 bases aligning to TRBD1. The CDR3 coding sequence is TGTGCCATCAGCCTGACAGGGCCCCCGTCCTACTACGAGCAGTACTTC. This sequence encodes CAISLTGPPSYYEQYF.